This paragraph reports one T cell receptor beta chain. Its antigen is unknown. The data belong to a study of OX40 agonist ivuxolimab in advanced cancers. Study-wide context: Ivuxolimab, which is an agonistic anti-OX40 (CD134) antibody, was administered to the patients. Antecedent anti-PD-1, anti-PD-L1 or anti-CTLA-4 therapy was permissible, with 30% to 50% having received some. The study reported partial responses in three patients: one hepatocellular carcinoma, two cutaneous melanoma. General observations from the study: The study found that CD8+ T cells averaged more expanded clones than CD4+.

Assay used: immunoSEQ multiplex PCR; TCRdb lists only in-frame clones, some missing. The table lists about 83,000 clones, approximately 85% of them singletons. Specimen: CD4+ or CD8+ T cells sorted from blood, collected in a trial of the OX40 agonist ivuxolimab. This TCR was sampled from an adult with an advanced solid tumor such as melanoma, head and neck, liver or kidney cancer.

The CDR3 nucleotides are TGCGCCAGCAGCGCGGGGACAGGGGGAGGATCTCTTCCGTACTTC. It specifies CASSAGTGGGSLPYF. The J gene is TRBJ2-4, the V gene TRBV5-1; 11 nucleotides match TRBD1. V shed 4 bases and J 15 bases; nucleotides not matched to a gene: 15. The CDR3 has 15 residues. Germline V gene data show CDR1 as SGHRS and CDR2 as YFSETQ.